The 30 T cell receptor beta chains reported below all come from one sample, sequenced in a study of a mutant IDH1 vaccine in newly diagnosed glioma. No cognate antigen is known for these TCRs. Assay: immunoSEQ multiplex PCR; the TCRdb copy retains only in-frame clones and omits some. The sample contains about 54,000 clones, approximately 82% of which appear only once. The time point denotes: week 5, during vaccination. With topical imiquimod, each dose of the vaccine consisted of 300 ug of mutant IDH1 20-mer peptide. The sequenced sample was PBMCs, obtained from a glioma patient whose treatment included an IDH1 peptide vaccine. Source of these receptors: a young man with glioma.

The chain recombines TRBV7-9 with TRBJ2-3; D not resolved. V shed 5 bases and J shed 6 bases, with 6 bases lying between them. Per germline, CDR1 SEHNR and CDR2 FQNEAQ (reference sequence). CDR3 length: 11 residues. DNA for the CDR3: TGTGCCAGCAGCATTAGTGATACGCAGTATTTT. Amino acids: CASSISDTQYF.

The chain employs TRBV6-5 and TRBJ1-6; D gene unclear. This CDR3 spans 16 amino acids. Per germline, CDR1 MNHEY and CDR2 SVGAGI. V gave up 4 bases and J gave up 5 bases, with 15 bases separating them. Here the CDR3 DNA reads TGTGCCAGCAGTTCCCACCGGCGGACGGATAATTCACCCCTCCACTTT. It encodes CASSSHRRTDNSPLHF.

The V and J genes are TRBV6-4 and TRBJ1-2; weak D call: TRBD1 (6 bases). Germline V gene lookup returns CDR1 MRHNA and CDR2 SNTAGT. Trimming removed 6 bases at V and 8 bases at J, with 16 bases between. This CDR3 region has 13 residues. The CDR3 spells CASRGGLEEGYTF. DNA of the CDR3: TGTGCCAGCAGAGGGGGGCTCGAGGAGGGCTACACCTTC.

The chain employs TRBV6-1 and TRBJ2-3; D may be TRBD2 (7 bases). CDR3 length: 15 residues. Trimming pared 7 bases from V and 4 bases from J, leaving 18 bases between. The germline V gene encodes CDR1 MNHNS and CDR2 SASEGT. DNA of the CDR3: TGTGCCAGCATTTGGGGGGGCCGTTCGGCAGATACGCAGTATTTT. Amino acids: CASIWGGRSADTQYF.

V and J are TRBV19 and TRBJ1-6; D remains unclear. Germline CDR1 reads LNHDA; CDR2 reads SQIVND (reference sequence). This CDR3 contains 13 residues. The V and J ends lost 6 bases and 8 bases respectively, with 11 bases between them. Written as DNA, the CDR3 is TGTGCCAGTAGCCTCCTCCCTGATTCACCCCTCCACTTT. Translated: CASSLLPDSPLHF. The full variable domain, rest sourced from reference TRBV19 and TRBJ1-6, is DGGITQSPKYLFRKEGQNVTLSCEQNLNHDAMYWYRQDPGQGLRLIYYSQIVNDFQKGDIAEGYSVSREKKESFPLTVTSAQKNPTAFYLCASSLLPDSPLHFGNGTRLTVT.

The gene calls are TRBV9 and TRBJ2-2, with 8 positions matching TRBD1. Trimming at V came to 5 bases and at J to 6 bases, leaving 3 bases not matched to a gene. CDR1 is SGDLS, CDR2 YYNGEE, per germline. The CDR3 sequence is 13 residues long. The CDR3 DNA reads TGTGCCAGCAGTTTACAGGGGGCCGGGGAGCTGTTTTTT. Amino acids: CASSLQGAGELFF.

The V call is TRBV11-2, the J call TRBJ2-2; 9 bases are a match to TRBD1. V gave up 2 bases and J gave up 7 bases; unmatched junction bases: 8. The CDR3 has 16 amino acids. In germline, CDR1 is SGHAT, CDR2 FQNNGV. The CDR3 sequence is CASSLPLQGAVGELFF. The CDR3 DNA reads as TGTGCCAGCAGCTTACCTTTACAGGGGGCTGTCGGGGAGCTGTTTTTT.

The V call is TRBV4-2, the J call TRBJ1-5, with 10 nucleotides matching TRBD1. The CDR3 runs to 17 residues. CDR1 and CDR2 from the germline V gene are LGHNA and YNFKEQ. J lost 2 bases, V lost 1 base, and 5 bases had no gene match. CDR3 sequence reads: CASSQGQGAVGNQPQHF. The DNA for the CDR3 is TGTGCCAGCAGCCAAGGACAGGGGGCAGTGGGCAATCAGCCCCAGCATTTT.

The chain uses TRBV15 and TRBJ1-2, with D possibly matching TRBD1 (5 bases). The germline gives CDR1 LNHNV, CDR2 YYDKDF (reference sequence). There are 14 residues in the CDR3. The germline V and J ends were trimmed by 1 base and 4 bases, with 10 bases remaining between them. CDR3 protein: CATSRGGSSYGYTF. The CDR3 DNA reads TGTGCCACCAGCAGAGGGGGCAGCTCCTATGGCTACACCTTC.

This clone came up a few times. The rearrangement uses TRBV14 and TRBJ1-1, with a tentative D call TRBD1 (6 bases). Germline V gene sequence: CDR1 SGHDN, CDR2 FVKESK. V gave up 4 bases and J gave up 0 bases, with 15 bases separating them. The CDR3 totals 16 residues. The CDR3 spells CASSPLPNRVNTEAFF. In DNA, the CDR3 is TGTGCCAGCAGCCCCTTGCCTAACAGGGTGAACACTGAAGCTTTCTTT.

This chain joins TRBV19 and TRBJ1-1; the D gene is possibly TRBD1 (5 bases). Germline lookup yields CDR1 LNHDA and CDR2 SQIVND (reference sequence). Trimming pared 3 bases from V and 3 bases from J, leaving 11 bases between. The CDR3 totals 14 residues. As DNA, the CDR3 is TGTGCCAGTAGTATCATCTCGGGGGACACTGAAGCTTTCTTT. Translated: CASSIISGDTEAFF. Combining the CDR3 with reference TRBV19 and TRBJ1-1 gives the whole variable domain DGGITQSPKYLFRKEGQNVTLSCEQNLNHDAMYWYRQDPGQGLRLIYYSQIVNDFQKGDIAEGYSVSREKKESFPLTVTSAQKNPTAFYLCASSIISGDTEAFFGQGTRLTVV.

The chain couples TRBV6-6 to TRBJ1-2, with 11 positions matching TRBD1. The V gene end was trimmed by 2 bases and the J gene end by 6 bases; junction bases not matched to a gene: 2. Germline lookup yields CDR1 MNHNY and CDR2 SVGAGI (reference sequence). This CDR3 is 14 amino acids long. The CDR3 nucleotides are TGTGCCAGCAGTTACCCGGGACAGGGGGATGGCTACACCTTC. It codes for CASSYPGQGDGYTF.

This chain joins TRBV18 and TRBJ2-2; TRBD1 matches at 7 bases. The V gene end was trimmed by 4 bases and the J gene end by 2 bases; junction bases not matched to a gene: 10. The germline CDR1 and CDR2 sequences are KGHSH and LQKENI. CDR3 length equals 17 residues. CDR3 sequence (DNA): TGTGCCAGCTCACGAGGGACAGCTTCAAAAAACACCGGGGAGCTGTTTTTT. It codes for CASSRGTASKNTGELFF.

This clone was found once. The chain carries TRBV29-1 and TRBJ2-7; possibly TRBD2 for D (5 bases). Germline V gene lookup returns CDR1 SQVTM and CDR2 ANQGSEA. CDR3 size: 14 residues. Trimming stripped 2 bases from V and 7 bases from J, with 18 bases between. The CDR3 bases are TGCAGCGTTGAATCCGGGGATGGCATGGGGGAGCAGTACTTC. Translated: CSVESGDGMGEQYF.

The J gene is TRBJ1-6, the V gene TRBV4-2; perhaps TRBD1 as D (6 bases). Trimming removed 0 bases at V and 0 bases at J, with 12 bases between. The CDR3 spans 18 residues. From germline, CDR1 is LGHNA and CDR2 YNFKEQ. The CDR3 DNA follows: TGTGCCAGCAGCCAAGAAGGGGGACCTCCCTCCTATAATTCACCCCTCCACTTT. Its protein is CASSQEGGPPSYNSPLHF.

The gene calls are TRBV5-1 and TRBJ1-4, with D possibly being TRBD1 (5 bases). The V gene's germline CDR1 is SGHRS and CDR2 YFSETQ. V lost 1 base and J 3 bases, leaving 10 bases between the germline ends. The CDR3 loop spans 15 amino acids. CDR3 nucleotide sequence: TGCGCCAGCAGCTTGCTTCCGGGGCCTAATGAAAAACTGTTTTTT. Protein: CASSLLPGPNEKLFF. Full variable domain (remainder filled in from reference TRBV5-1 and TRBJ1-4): KAGVTQTPRYLIKTRGQQVTLSCSPISGHRSVSWYQQTPGQGLQFLFEYFSETQRNKGNFPGRFSGRQFSNSRSEMNVSTLELGDSALYLCASSLLPGPNEKLFFGSGTQLSVL.

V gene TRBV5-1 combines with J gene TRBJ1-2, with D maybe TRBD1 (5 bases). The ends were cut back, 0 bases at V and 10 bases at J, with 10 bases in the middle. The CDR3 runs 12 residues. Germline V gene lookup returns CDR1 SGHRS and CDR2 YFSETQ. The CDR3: CASSLDRGDYTF. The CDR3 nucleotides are TGCGCCAGCAGCTTGGACAGAGGGGACTACACCTTC.

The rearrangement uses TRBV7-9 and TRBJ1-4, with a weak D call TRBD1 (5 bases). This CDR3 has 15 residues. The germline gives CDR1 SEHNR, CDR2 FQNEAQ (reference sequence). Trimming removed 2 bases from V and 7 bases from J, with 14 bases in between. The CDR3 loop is CASSLRGDSPEKLFF. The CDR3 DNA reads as TGTGCCAGCAGCTTAAGGGGTGACTCTCCTGAAAAACTGTTTTTT.

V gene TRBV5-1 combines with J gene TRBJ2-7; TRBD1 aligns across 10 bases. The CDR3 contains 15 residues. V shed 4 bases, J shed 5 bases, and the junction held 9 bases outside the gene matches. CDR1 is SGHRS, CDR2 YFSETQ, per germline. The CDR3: CASSMTWTGGNEQYF. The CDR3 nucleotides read TGCGCCAGCAGCATGACCTGGACAGGGGGGAACGAGCAGTACTTC.

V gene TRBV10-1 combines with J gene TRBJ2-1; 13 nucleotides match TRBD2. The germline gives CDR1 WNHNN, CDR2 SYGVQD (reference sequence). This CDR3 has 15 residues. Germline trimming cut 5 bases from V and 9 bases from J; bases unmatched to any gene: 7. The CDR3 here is CASSSLAGGPSEQFF. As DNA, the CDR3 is TGCGCCAGCAGTTCACTAGCGGGGGGGCCTAGTGAGCAGTTCTTC.

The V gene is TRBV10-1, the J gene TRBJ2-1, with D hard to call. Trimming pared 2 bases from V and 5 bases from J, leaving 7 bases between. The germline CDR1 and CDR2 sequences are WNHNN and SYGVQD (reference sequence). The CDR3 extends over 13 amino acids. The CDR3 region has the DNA TGCGCCAGCAGTGAGAGTTGGGACAATGAGCAGTTCTTC. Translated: CASSESWDNEQFF.

Here the CDR3 reads CASSFGWRTYEQYF. The CDR3 DNA is TGTGCCAGCAGCTTCGGGTGGAGGACTTACGAGCAGTACTTC. J is TRBJ2-7 and V is TRBV9, with TRBD2 as a possible D gene (5 bases). V shed 4 bases and J shed 4 bases, with 15 bases lying between them. Germline CDR1 reads SGDLS; CDR2 reads YYNGEE. The CDR3 covers 14 residues.

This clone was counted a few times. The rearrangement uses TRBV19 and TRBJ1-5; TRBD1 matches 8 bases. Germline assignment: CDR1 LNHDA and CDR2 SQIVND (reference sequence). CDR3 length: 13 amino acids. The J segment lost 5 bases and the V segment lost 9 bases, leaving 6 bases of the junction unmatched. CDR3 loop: CASKDRGHQPQHF. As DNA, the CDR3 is TGTGCCAGCAAAGACAGGGGTCATCAGCCCCAGCATTTT.

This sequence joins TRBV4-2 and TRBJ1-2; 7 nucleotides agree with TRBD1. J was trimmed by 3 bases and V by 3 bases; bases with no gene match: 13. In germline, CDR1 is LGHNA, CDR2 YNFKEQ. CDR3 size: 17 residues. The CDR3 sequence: CASSHPIYRTGDYGYTF. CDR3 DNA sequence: TGTGCCAGCAGCCACCCCATTTATCGGACAGGAGACTATGGCTACACCTTC.

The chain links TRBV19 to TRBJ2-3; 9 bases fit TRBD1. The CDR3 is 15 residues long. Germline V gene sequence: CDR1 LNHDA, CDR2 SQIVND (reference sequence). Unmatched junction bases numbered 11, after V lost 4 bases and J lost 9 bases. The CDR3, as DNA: TGTGCCAGTAGTAGTGGTGGGACAGGGTGGAAGACGCAGTATTTT. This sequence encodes CASSSGGTGWKTQYF.

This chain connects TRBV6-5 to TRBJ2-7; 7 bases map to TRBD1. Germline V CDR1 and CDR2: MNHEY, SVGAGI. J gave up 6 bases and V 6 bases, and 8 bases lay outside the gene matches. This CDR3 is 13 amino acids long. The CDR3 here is CASSVDRVGEQYF. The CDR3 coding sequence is TGTGCCAGCAGCGTAGACAGGGTGGGCGAGCAGTACTTC.

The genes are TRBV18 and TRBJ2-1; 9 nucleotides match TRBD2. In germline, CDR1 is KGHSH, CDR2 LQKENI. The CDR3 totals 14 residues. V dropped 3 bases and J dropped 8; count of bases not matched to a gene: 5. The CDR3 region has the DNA TGTGCCAGCTCACCGGGGGGACTAGCCGATGAGCAGTTCTTC. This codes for CASSPGGLADEQFF.

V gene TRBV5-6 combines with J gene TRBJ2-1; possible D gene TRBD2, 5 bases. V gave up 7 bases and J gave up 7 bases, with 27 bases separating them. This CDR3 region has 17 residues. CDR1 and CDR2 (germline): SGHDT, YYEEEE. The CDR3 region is CASGPGGADRRFNEQFF. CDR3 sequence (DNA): TGTGCCAGCGGGCCCGGAGGAGCGGACCGACGCTTTAATGAGCAGTTCTTC.

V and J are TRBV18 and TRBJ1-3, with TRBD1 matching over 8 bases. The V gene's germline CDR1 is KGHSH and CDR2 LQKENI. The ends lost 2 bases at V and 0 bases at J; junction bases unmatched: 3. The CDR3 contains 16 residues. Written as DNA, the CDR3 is TGTGCCAGCTCACCAACAGGGGGTATCTCTGGAAACACCATATATTTT. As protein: CASSPTGGISGNTIYF. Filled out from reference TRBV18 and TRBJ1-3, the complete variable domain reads NAGVMQNPRHLVRRRGQEARLRCSPMKGHSHVYWYRQLPEEGLKFMVYLQKENIIDESGMPKERFSAEFPKEGPSILRIQQVVRGDSAAYFCASSPTGGISGNTIYFGEGSWLTVV.

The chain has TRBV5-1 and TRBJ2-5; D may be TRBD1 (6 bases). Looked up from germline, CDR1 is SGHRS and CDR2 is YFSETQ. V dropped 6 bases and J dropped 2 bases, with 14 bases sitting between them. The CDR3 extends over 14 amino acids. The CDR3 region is CASTTGRSQETQYF. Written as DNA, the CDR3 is TGCGCCAGCACCACAGGGAGATCACAAGAGACCCAGTACTTC.